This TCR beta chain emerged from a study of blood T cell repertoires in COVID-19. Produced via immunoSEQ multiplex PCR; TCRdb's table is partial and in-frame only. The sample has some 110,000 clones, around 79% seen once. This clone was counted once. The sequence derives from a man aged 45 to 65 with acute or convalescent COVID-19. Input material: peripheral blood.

The CDR3 here is CASRSRGRIRLTNEKLFF. The CDR3, as DNA: TGTGCCAGCAGGTCCAGGGGGCGCATCAGACTAACTAATGAAAAACTGTTTTTT. The V call is TRBV2, the J call TRBJ1-4; 8 bases line up with TRBD1. V lost 6 bases and J lost 1; bases outside the gene matches: 13. Looked up from germline, CDR1 is SNHLY and CDR2 is FYNNEI. This CDR3 spans 18 amino acids.